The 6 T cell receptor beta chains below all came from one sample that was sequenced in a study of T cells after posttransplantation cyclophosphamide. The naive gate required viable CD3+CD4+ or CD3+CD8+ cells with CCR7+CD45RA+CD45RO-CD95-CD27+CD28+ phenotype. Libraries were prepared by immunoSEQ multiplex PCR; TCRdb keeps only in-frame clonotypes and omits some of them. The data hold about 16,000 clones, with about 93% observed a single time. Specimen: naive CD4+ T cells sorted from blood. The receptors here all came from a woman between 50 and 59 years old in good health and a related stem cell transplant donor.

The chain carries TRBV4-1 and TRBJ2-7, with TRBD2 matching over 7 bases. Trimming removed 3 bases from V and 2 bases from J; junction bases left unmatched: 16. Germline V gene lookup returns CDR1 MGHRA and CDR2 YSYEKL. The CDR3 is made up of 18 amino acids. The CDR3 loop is CASSHRGGPSGSPYEQYF. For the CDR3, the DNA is TGCGCCAGCAGCCATAGGGGCGGTCCTAGCGGAAGCCCCTACGAGCAGTACTTC.

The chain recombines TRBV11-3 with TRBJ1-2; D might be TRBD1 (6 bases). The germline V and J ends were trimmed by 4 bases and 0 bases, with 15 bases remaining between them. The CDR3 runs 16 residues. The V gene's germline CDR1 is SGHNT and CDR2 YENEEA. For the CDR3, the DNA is TGTGCCAGCAGCTCGTCCGGCAGGGGAGCTAACTATGGCTACACCTTC. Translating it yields CASSSSGRGANYGYTF.

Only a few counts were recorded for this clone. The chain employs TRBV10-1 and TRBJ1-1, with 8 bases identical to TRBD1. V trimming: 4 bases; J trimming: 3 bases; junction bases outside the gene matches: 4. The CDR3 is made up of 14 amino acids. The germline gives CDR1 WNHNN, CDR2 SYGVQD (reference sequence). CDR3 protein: CASSAGGRDTEAFF. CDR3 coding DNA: TGCGCCAGCAGTGCAGGGGGCAGGGACACTGAAGCTTTCTTT.

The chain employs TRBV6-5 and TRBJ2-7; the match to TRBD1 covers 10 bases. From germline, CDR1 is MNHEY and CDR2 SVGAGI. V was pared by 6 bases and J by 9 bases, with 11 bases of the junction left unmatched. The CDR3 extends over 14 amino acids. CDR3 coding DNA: TGTGCCAGCAGAAAACCGGGACAGGGGTGGCGGCAGTACTTC. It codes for CASRKPGQGWRQYF.

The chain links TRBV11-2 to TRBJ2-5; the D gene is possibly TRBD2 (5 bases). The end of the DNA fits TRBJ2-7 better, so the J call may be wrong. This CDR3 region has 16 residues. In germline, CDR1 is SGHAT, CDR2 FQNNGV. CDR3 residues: CASSIREGPTPYEQYF. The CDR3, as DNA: TGTGCCAGCAGCATCCGAGAGGGCCCCACACCCTACGAGCAGTACTTC.

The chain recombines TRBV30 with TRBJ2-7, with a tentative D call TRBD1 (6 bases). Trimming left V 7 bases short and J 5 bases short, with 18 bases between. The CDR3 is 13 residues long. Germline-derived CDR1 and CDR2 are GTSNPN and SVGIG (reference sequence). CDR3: CASWGQGRDEQYF. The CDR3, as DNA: TGTGCCTCCTGGGGGCAGGGGCGGGACGAGCAGTACTTC. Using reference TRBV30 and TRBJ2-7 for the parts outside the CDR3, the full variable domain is SQTIHQWPATLVQPVGSPLSLECTVEGTSNPNLYWYRQAAGRGLQLLFYSVGIGQISSEVPQNLSASRPQDRQFILSSKKLLLSDSGFYLCASWGQGRDEQYFGPGTRLTVT.